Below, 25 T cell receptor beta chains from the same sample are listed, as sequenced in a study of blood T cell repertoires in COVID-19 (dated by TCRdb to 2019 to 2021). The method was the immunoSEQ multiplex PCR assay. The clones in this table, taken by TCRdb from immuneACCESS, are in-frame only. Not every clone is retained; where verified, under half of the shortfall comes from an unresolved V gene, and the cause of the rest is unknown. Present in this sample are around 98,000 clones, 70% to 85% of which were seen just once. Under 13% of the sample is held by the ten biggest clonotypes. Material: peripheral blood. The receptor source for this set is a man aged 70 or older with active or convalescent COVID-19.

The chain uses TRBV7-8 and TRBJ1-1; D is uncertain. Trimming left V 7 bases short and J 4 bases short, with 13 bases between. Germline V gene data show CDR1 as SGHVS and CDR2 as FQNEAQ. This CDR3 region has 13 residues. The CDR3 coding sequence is TGTGCCAGCAAAGAACGGGAGGGCACTGAAGCTTTCTTT. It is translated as CASKEREGTEAFF.

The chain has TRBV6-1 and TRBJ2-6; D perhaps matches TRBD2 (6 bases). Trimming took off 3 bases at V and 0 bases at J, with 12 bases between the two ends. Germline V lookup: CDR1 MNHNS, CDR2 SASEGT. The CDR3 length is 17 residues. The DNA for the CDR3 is TGTGCCAGCAGTGACCGGGACGGGAGCTCTGGGGCCAACGTCCTGACTTTC. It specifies CASSDRDGSSGANVLTF.

CDR3 region: CASSAGQGNQPQHF. The CDR3 coding sequence is TGTGCCAGCAGCGCGGGACAGGGAAATCAGCCCCAGCATTTT. The V call is TRBV7-2, the J call TRBJ1-5; TRBD1 agrees at 9 bases. Germline CDR1 reads SGHTA; CDR2 reads FQGNSA. The CDR3 has 14 residues. The J segment lost 4 bases and the V segment lost 5 bases, leaving 3 bases of the junction unmatched.

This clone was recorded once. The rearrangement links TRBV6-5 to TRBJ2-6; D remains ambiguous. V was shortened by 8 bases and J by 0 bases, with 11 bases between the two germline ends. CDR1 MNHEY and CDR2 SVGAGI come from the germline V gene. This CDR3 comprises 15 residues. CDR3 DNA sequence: TGTGCCAGCCTCTCACCGAGCTCTGGGGCCAACGTCCTGACTTTC. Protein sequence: CASLSPSSGANVLTF.

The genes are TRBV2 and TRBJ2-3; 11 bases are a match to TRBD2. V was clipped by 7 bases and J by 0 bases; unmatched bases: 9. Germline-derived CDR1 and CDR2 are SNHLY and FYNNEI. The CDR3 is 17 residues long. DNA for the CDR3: TGTGCCAGCAACGGACTAGCGGGCGGTTCTAGCACAGATACGCAGTATTTT. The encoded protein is CASNGLAGGSSTDTQYF.

The chain's CDR3 is CASSNAGTSSTYEQYF. The CDR3 nucleotides read TGTGCCAGCAGTAATGCTGGGACTAGCTCCACCTACGAGCAGTACTTC. The rearrangement uses TRBV21-1 and TRBJ2-7; no DNA check was done on the table's D call, TRBD2. TRBV21-1 is tagged as a pseudogene. The CDR3 has 16 residues.

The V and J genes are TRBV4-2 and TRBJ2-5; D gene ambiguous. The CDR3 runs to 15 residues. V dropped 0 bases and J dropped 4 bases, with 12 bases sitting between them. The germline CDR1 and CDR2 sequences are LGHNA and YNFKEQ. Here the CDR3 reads CASSQERRRVETQYF. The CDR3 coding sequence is TGTGCCAGCAGCCAAGAGAGGCGTCGCGTAGAGACCCAGTACTTC.

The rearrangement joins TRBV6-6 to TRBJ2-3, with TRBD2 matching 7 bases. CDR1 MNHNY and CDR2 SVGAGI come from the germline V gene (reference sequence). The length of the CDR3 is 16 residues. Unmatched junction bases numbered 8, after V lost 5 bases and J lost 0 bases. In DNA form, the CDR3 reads TGTGCCAGCAGTCCGACTAGCAGACCTAGCACAGATACGCAGTATTTT. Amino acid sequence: CASSPTSRPSTDTQYF.

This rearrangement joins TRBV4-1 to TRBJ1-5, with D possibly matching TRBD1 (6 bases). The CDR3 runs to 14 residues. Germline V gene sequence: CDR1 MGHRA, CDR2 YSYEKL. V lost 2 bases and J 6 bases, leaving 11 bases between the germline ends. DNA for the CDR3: TGCGCCAGCAGCCAAACAGGGTTCAGTCAGCCCCAGCATTTT. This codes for CASSQTGFSQPQHF.

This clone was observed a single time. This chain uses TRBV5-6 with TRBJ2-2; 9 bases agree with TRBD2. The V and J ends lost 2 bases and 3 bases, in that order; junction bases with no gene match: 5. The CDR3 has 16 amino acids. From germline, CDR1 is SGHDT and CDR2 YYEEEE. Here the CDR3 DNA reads TGTGCCAGCAGCTTTATCGCTAGCGGGGACACCGGGGAGCTGTTTTTT. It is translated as CASSFIASGDTGELFF.

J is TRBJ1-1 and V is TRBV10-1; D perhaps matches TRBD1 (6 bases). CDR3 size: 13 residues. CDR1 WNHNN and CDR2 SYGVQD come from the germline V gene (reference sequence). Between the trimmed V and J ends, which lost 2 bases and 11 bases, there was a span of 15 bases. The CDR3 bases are TGCGCCAGCAGTGAGAGGGGGGGCTCGGTCGCTTTCTTT. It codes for CASSERGGSVAFF.

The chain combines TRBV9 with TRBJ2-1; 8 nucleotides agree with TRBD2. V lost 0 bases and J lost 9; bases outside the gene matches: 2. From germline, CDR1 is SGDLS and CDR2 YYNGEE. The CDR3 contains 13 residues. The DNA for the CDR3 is TGTGCCAGCAGCGTAGGGCTAGCGGGTGAGCAGTTCTTC. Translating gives CASSVGLAGEQFF.

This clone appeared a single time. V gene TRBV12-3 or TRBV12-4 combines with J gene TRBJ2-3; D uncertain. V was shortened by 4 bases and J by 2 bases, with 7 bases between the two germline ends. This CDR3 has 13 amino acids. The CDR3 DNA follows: TGTGCCAGCAGTTGGGCCACCACAGATACGCAGTATTTT. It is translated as CASSWATTDTQYF.

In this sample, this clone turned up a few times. The CDR3 nucleotides read TGTGCCAGCAGCTTAGTATACGGGACAGCTCGAGGGGAACCCCAGCATTTT. Translated: CASSLVYGTARGEPQHF. The rearrangement joins TRBV7-9 to TRBJ1-5; 7 nucleotides line up with TRBD1. Per germline, CDR1 SEHNR and CDR2 FQNEAQ (reference sequence). The CDR3 extends over 17 amino acids. With 1 base clipped from V and 10 bases from J, the junction kept 16 bases outside the gene matches.

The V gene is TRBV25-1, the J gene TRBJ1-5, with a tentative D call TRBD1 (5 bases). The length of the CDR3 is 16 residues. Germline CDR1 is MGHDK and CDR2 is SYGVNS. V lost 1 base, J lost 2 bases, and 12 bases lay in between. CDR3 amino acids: CASSESGVGGNQPQHF. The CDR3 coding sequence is TGTGCCAGCAGTGAATCGGGGGTGGGGGGCAATCAGCCCCAGCATTTT.

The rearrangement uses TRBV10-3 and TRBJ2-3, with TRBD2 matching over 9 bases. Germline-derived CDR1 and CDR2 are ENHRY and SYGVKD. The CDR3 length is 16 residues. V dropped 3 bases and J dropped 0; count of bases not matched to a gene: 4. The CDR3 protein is CAISDQRGASTDTQYF. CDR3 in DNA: TGTGCCATCAGTGATCAGCGGGGGGCTAGCACAGATACGCAGTATTTT.

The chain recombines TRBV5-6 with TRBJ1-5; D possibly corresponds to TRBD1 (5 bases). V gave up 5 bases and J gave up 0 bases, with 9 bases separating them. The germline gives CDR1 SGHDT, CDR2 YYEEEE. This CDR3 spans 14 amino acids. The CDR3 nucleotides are TGTGCCAGCAGTCTCGGGGGTAGCAATCAGCCCCAGCATTTT. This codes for CASSLGGSNQPQHF.

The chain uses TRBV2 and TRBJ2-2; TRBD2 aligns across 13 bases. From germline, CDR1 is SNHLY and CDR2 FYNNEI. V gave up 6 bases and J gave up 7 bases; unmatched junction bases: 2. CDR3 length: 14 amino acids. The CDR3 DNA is TGTGCCAGCAGGACTAGCGGGGGGATCGGGGAGCTGTTTTTT. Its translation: CASRTSGGIGELFF. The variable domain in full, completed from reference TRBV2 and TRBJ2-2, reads EPEVTQTPSHQVTQMGQEVILRCVPISNHLYFYWYRQILGQKVEFLVSFYNNEISEKSEIFDDQFSVERPDGSNFTLKIRSTKLEDSAMYFCASRTSGGIGELFFGEGSRLTVL.

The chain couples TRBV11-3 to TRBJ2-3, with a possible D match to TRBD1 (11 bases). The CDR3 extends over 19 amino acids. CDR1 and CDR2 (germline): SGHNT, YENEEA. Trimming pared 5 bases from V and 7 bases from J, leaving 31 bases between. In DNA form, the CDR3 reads TGTGCCAGCAGCCCCCGGACAGGGGGCGAGCGGGGGGGCCCCTATACGCAGTATTTT. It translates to CASSPRTGGERGGPYTQYF.

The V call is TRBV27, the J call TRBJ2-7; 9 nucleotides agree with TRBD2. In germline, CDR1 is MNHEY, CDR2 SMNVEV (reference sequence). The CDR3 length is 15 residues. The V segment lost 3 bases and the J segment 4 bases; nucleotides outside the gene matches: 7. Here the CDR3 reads CASSFSSGAIYEQYF. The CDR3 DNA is TGTGCCAGCAGTTTCTCTAGCGGGGCTATTTACGAGCAGTACTTC.

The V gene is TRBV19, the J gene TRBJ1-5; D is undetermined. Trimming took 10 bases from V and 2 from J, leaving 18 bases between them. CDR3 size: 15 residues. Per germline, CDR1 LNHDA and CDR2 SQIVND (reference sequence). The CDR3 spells CATKQTSLGNQPQHF. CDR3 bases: TGTGCCACTAAACAGACATCGTTGGGCAATCAGCCCCAGCATTTT.

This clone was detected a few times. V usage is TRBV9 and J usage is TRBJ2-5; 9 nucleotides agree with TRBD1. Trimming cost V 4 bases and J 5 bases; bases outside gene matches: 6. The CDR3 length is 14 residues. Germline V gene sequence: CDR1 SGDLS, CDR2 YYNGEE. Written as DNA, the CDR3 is TGTGCCAGCAGCTTCGGACAGGGGAGTGAGACCCAGTACTTC. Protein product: CASSFGQGSETQYF.

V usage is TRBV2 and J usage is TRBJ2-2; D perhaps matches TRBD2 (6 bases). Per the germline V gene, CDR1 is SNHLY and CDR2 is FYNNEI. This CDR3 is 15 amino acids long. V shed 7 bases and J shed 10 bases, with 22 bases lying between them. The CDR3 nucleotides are TGTGCCAGCACCCCGGACACGGGGGTATCCGAGGAGCTGTTTTTT. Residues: CASTPDTGVSEELFF.

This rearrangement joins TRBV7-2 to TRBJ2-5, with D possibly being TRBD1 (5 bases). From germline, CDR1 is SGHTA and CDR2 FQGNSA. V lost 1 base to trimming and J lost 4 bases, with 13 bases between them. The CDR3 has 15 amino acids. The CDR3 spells CASSLVRVAGETQYF. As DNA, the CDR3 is TGTGCCAGCAGCTTAGTCAGGGTCGCTGGAGAGACCCAGTACTTC.

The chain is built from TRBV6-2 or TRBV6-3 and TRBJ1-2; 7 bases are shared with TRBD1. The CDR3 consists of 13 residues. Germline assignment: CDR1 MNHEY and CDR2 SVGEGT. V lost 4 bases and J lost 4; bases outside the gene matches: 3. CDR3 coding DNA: TGTGCCAGCAGTTCTGCAGGGGGCTATGGCTACACCTTC. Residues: CASSSAGGYGYTF.